The TCR beta chain under discussion was sequenced for a study of blood T cell repertoires in COVID-19. About the research overall: PBMCs, B-cell-depleted T cells, or T cells provided the cDNA or gDNA that made up the material.

Between the trimmed V and J ends, which lost 6 bases and 0 bases, there was a span of 8 bases. The CDR3 runs 13 residues. Per germline, CDR1 SGHTA and CDR2 FQGNSA. Original processing notes: Amplification of reference gene primers provided the estimated nucleated cell counts. Generated by immunoSEQ multiplex PCR, the TCRdb table keeps only in-frame clones and is missing some. That table gives V, J and clone size, and the DNA gave D and trimming. This sample yields about 300,000 clones, of which around nine tenths are seen a single time; about 1.7% belongs to the top ten. Cohort 3 donors were reported recovered after two negative PCRs, clearance, or symptom resolution.

The clonotype comes from a woman between 40 and 50 years old who had recovered from COVID-19. The sample comprised PBMCs or T cells enriched from blood (not recorded which). This rearrangement joins TRBV7-2 to TRBJ1-1; D gene ambiguous. CDR3 in amino acids: CASRGDLNTEAFF. CDR3 bases: TGTGCCAGCAGGGGAGACTTGAACACTGAAGCTTTCTTT. Variable domain in full (rest from reference TRBV7-2 and TRBJ1-1): GAGVSQSPSNKVTEKGKDVELRCDPISGHTALYWYRQSLGQGLEFLIYFQGNSAPDKSGLPSDRFSAERTGGSVSTLTIQRTQQEDSAVYLCASRGDLNTEAFFGQGTRLTVV.